This TCR beta chain was identified during a study of blood T cell repertoires in COVID-19. On the study more broadly: Samples of COVID-19 (acute and convalescent) were obtained from the United States, Italy and Spain.

The study recruited people aged roughly 18 to 100 years across approximately 24 US areas. Assignments of participants to cohorts depended upon their own reported clinical history. Methods used by the authors: Reference gene primers were amplified, and this amplification served to estimate nucleated cell counts. The repertoire was sequenced with immunoSEQ multiplex PCR; TCRdb's copy has only in-frame clones and lacks some. That table gives V, J and clone size, and the DNA gave D and trimming. Of fewer than 300,000 clones in the sample, roughly 88% were seen once. Germline V gives CDR1 MRHNA, CDR2 SNTAGT. The CDR3 is 16 residues long. V gave up 4 bases and J gave up 4 bases; unmatched junction bases: 11.

This receptor was obtained from a middle-aged woman with acute COVID-19. The V gene is TRBV6-4, the J gene TRBJ1-2; 8 nucleotides match TRBD1. The sample taken for sequencing was PBMCs or T cells enriched from blood (not recorded which). CDR3: CASSANPGGSPYGYTF. As DNA, the CDR3 is TGTGCCAGCAGTGCGAACCCAGGGGGCTCCCCCTATGGCTACACCTTC.